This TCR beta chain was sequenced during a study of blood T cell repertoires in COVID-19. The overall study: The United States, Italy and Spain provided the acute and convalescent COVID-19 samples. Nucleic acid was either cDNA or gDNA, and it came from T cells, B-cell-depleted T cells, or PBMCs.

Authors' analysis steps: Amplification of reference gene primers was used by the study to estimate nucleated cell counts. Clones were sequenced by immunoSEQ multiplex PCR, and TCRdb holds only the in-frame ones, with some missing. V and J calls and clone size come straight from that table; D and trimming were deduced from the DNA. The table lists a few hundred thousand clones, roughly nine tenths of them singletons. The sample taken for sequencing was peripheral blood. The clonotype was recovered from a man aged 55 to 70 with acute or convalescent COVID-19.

The chain's CDR3 is CASSPGVKQPQHF. CDR3 coding DNA: TGTGCCAGCAGTCCAGGGGTCAAACAGCCCCAGCATTTT. This rearrangement joins TRBV2 to TRBJ1-5; maybe TRBD1 (6 bases). Trimming took 5 bases from V and 7 from J, leaving 12 bases between them. The CDR3 runs to 13 residues. Germline assignment: CDR1 SNHLY and CDR2 FYNNEI.